This entry features one T cell receptor beta chain sequence. Antigen: not known. This entry belongs to a study of T-cell reconstitution after alpha-beta-depleted transplantation in children. General study findings and limits: Newly generated T cells supplied most T-cell counts and diversity one year post-transplant.

The TCRbeta library incorporated unique molecular identifiers. TCRdb fed the PCR reads into MiXCR, producing one record per CDR3 protein. The table has about 980,000 distinct CDR3 sequences, 25% to 30% seen once; the top ten hold approximately 30%. CDR3 length: 16 residues. V was pared by 5 bases and J by 5 bases, with 21 bases between. From germline, CDR1 is SEHNR and CDR2 FQNEAQ (reference sequence). The sequence was obtained from a boy younger than two who had a stem cell transplant for SCID, so the T cells may come from the graft donor. Sequencing was performed on PBMCs, mostly from graft donor cells, taken 360 days after TCRalphabeta/CD19-depleted stem cell transplant. The rearrangement joins TRBV7-9 to TRBJ2-5, with D possibly being TRBD1 (5 bases). The CDR3, as DNA: TGTGCCAGCAGCGACACTACGGACACGGTTCGGGAGACCCAGTACTTC. Translation: CASSDTTDTVRETQYF.